Detailed here is one T cell receptor beta chain. No antigen is known for it. The time point: blood at routine non-recurrence follow-up after resection. The study sequenced unsorted whole RNA from tumor, nontumor lung or frozen PBMC. This sample was taken from a study of spatial heterogeneity in lung cancer. Study-level background: The donor group consisted of around 70 patients who had untreated, early-stage non-small cell lung cancer. Each distinct TCR and UMI combination averaged more than ten appearances in raw reads.

Study-wide results and caveats: Ubiquitous expanded tumor TCRs showed up in blood more at resection than follow-up.

The CDR3 has 14 residues. V gave up 7 bases and J gave up 2 bases, with 11 bases separating them. Every TCR cDNA molecule carried a tag that served as a unique molecular identifier. TCRdb re-derived calls from the 5' RACE reads in MiXCR, one entry per CDR3 protein. The sample lists 25,000 to 30,000 distinct CDR3 sequences; approximately 6% were seen once. J is TRBJ1-4 and V is TRBV12-3 or TRBV12-4; D gene ambiguous. The receptor's source is a male donor with early-stage non-small cell lung cancer. Sequencing used PBMCs, obtained at follow-up. The CDR3 spells CASKLGLTNEKLFF. The CDR3 bases are TGTGCCAGCAAATTGGGGTTGACTAATGAAAAACTGTTTTTT.